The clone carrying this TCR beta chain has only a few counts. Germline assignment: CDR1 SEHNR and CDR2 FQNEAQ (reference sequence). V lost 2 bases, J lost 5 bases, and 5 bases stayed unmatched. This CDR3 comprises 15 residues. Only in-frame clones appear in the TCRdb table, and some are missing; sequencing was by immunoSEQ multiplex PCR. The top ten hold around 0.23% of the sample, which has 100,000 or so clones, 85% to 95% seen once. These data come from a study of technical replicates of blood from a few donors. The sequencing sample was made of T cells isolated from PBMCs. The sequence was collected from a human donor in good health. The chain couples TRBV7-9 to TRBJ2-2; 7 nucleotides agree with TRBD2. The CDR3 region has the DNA TGTGCCAGCAGCTTACCGGGGGGATCTACCGGGGAGCTGTTTTTT. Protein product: CASSLPGGSTGELFF.